This T cell receptor beta chain was sequenced during a study of T cell responses to AZD1222 COVID-19 vaccine. Study-wide points: Spike-specific TCR depth and breadth grew after two AZD1222 doses.

The CDR3 contains 15 residues. After removal of 2 bases from V and 8 bases from J, the junction contained 9 bases not matched to a gene. In germline, CDR1 is KGHSH, CDR2 LQKENI. Using immunoSEQ multiplex PCR, the repertoire was profiled, and TCRdb retains in-frame clones only, with some absent. The repertoire includes around 130,000 clones, 80% to 95% of them detected once, and 4% to 4.5% sits in the top ten. Concerning this clone: The antigen remains undetermined.

Source: peripheral blood, taken 28 days after the second dose of the MenACWY control vaccine. The chain joins TRBV18 to TRBJ2-3; 8 nucleotides line up with TRBD1. This receptor was obtained from an adult who received the MenACWY meningococcal vaccine as a control. CDR3 sequence: CASSPTGQGPGTQYF. CDR3 DNA: TGTGCCAGCTCACCAACAGGACAGGGTCCGGGTACGCAGTATTTT.